This TCR beta chain was captured in a study of cytomegalovirus exposure and HLA in healthy donors. The germline gives CDR1 SGHTA, CDR2 FQGNSA. Trimming took off 2 bases at V and 3 bases at J, with 4 bases between the two ends. The CDR3 contains 12 residues. In the PCR, 60 Vbeta and 13 Jbeta primers were used. The method was immunoSEQ multiplex PCR; TCRdb's version includes in-frame clones alone and lacks a portion of them. The sample has 140,000 or so clones; around four fifths are singletons. Healthy people donating bone marrow made up the donors. Sequenced: PBMCs. The J gene is TRBJ2-5, the V gene TRBV7-2; D remains ambiguous. The receptor was derived from a boy aged 2-9 years in good health and CMV-seronegative. Here the CDR3 reads CASSLSKETQYF. The CDR3 DNA sequence: TGTGCCAGCAGCTTATCAAAAGAGACCCAGTACTTC.